Shown below are 30 T cell receptor beta chains from a single sample sequenced in a study of cytomegalovirus exposure and HLA in healthy donors. PCR used 60 Vbeta primers and 13 Jbeta primers. Measured with immunoSEQ multiplex PCR; TCRdb has only the in-frame clones, and not every one. The table shows approximately 79,000 clones, with over 65% occurring only once. Sequenced material: PBMCs. These receptors were collected from a man aged 35 to 55 in good health and CMV-seropositive.

This CDR3 is CASSLSGGISYEQYF. Written as DNA, the CDR3 is TGTGCCAGCAGCCTATCCGGGGGGATCTCCTACGAGCAGTACTTC. The rearrangement links TRBV6-6 to TRBJ2-7, with TRBD2 matching over 7 bases. The CDR3 has 15 residues. Looked up from germline, CDR1 is MNHNY and CDR2 is SVGAGI (reference sequence). Germline trimming cut 6 bases from V and 0 bases from J; bases unmatched to any gene: 8.

The table lists this clone with a few counts. V is TRBV28 and J is TRBJ1-2, with 7 positions matching TRBD1. The CDR3 consists of 19 residues. Germline trimming cut 4 bases from V and 0 bases from J; bases unmatched to any gene: 17. The germline gives CDR1 MDHEN, CDR2 SYDVKM. CDR3: CASSSRTGRQTGANYGYTF. DNA of the CDR3: TGTGCCAGCAGTTCCCGGACAGGTCGCCAAACCGGGGCTAACTATGGCTACACCTTC.

The chain employs TRBV9 and TRBJ2-1, with 12 nucleotides matching TRBD2. The CDR3 spans 16 residues. J gave up 8 bases and V 3 bases, and 9 bases lay outside the gene matches. Germline CDR1 and CDR2: SGDLS and YYNGEE. This CDR3 reads CASSASSGRAGDEQFF. CDR3 coding DNA: TGTGCCAGCAGCGCTTCTAGCGGGAGGGCTGGCGATGAGCAGTTCTTC.

This chain connects TRBV2 to TRBJ1-4; weak D call: TRBD1 (6 bases). The CDR3 totals 15 residues. Trimming took off 5 bases at V and 6 bases at J, with 16 bases between the two ends. Per germline, CDR1 SNHLY and CDR2 FYNNEI. The CDR3 loop is CASSQIRGPYEKLFF. The CDR3 nucleotides are TGTGCCAGCAGTCAAATCAGGGGCCCCTATGAAAAACTGTTTTTT.

The V call is TRBV30, the J call TRBJ1-1; D call uncertain. There are 15 residues in the CDR3. CDR1 GTSNPN and CDR2 SVGIG come from the germline V gene (reference sequence). Between the trimmed V and J ends, which lost 4 bases and 0 bases, there was a span of 15 bases. Here the CDR3 DNA reads TGTGCCTGGAATAAAGGCGGCGGATTGAACACTGAAGCTTTCTTT. Translated, it gives CAWNKGGGLNTEAFF.

This chain uses TRBV14 with TRBJ2-5; 11 nucleotides match TRBD2. CDR1 is SGHDN and CDR2 is FVKESK in the germline V gene. CDR3 length: 17 amino acids. J lost 3 bases, V lost 4 bases, and 10 bases had no gene match. The CDR3 bases are TGTGCCAGCAGCCCCGCGGCTAGCGGGAGGCTTAAAGAGACCCAGTACTTC. Its protein product is CASSPAASGRLKETQYF.

Here the CDR3 reads CASSEGWGSEAFF. In DNA, the CDR3 is TGTGCCAGCAGTGAAGGTTGGGGCTCTGAAGCTTTCTTT. The chain carries TRBV6-1 and TRBJ1-1, with D possibly matching TRBD1 (5 bases). Germline V gives CDR1 MNHNS, CDR2 SASEGT. CDR3 length: 13 residues. Trimming took 1 base from V and 6 from J, leaving 9 bases between them.

This chain connects TRBV2 to TRBJ1-5; TRBD1 matches 9 bases. V gave up 6 bases and J gave up 7 bases; unmatched junction bases: 10. The CDR3 is made up of 15 amino acids. The germline CDR1 and CDR2 sequences are SNHLY and FYNNEI. The CDR3 here is CASRREQGALQPQHF. The DNA for the CDR3 is TGTGCCAGCAGGCGGGAACAGGGGGCCTTGCAGCCCCAGCATTTT.

This clone turned up a few times. This chain joins TRBV5-1 and TRBJ2-2, with 11 bases that match TRBD2. V gave up 4 bases and J gave up 4 bases; unmatched junction bases: 0. Germline V gene sequence: CDR1 SGHRS, CDR2 YFSETQ. This CDR3 has 14 amino acids. This chain's CDR3 is CASSGLAGTGELFF. The CDR3 region has the DNA TGCGCCAGCAGCGGACTAGCGGGCACCGGGGAGCTGTTTTTT.

DNA of the CDR3: TGCGCCAGCAGCCAAGATGAGGGGACAATGCCCTACGAGCAGTACTTC. It yields the protein CASSQDEGTMPYEQYF. V and J are TRBV4-1 and TRBJ2-7, with D perhaps matching TRBD1 (6 bases). There are 16 residues in the CDR3. Germline V CDR1 and CDR2: MGHRA, YSYEKL. Trimming took off 0 bases at V and 2 bases at J, with 14 bases between the two ends.

This chain links TRBV2 with TRBJ1-2, with D unresolved. With 0 bases removed from V and 8 bases from J, the gap between germline ends came to 13 bases. Germline V gives CDR1 SNHLY, CDR2 FYNNEI. This CDR3 is 14 amino acids long. The CDR3 protein is CASSEAKGGNGYTF. The DNA for the CDR3 is TGTGCCAGCAGTGAAGCTAAGGGAGGGAACGGCTACACCTTC.

This clone was seen a few times. The chain has TRBV6-6 and TRBJ2-2; 9 positions match TRBD1. The CDR3 consists of 13 residues. The V and J ends lost 5 bases and 7 bases, in that order; junction bases with no gene match: 2. The germline V gene encodes CDR1 MNHNY and CDR2 SVGAGI (reference sequence). CDR3 in DNA: TGTGCCAGCAGTCGGGGACAGGGCGGGGAGCTGTTTTTT. This translates into CASSRGQGGELFF.

The chain is built from TRBV5-6 and TRBJ2-5, with a possible D match to TRBD1 (6 bases). V was trimmed by 4 bases and J by 5 bases, leaving 27 bases between them. This CDR3 has 18 amino acids. The germline CDR1 and CDR2 sequences are SGHDT and YYEEEE. DNA of the CDR3: TGTGCCAGCAGCCTCGTGGGACAAGGATTCTCACGTCGGGAGACCCAGTACTTC. Encoded protein: CASSLVGQGFSRRETQYF.

The chain is built from TRBV5-1 and TRBJ1-4; possibly TRBD1 for D (6 bases). Germline-derived CDR1 and CDR2 are SGHRS and YFSETQ. V was pared by 0 bases and J by 8 bases, with 20 bases between. This CDR3 spans 17 amino acids. The CDR3 nucleotides read TGCGCCAGCAGCTTGGTTCCTAGGAGCAGGGGAGGGGAAAAACTGTTTTTT. This gives the protein CASSLVPRSRGGEKLFF.

Here the CDR3 DNA reads TGTGCCAGCAGGGGGCTGAGGTCAACTAATGAAAAACTGTTTTTT. Translating it yields CASRGLRSTNEKLFF. This chain uses TRBV28 with TRBJ1-4, with D possibly matching TRBD1 (5 bases). The CDR3 consists of 15 residues. The V end was cut by 6 bases, the J end by 0 bases, with 11 bases between. Germline V gene lookup returns CDR1 MDHEN and CDR2 SYDVKM.

V gene TRBV5-1 combines with J gene TRBJ2-1; TRBD1 matches at 7 bases. CDR1 and CDR2 from the germline V gene are SGHRS and YFSETQ. The ends lost 5 bases at V and 7 bases at J; junction bases unmatched: 3. This CDR3 is built from 12 residues. CDR3 amino acids: CASSLQGNEQFF. The CDR3 DNA follows: TGCGCCAGCAGTTTACAGGGGAATGAGCAGTTCTTC. Full variable domain (rest looked up from reference TRBV5-1 and TRBJ2-1): KAGVTQTPRYLIKTRGQQVTLSCSPISGHRSVSWYQQTPGQGLQFLFEYFSETQRNKGNFPGRFSGRQFSNSRSEMNVSTLELGDSALYLCASSLQGNEQFFGPGTRLTVL.

The genes are TRBV9 and TRBJ2-3, with D perhaps matching TRBD2 (5 bases). The CDR3 has 13 amino acids. V was cut by 4 bases and J by 7 bases, with 13 bases left in between. CDR1 is SGDLS and CDR2 is YYNGEE in the germline V gene. Here the CDR3 DNA reads TGTGCCAGCAGCCCGGGAACTGAATATACGCAGTATTTT. It specifies CASSPGTEYTQYF.

This clone has only a few counts. V usage is TRBV11-3 and J usage is TRBJ1-5; TRBD1 might be the D (6 bases). The germline V gene encodes CDR1 SGHNT and CDR2 YENEEA. This CDR3 contains 16 residues. The V gene lost 6 bases and the J gene lost 5 bases, with 20 bases spanning the gap. The CDR3 reads CASSSGTPSFYQPQHF. The CDR3, as DNA: TGTGCCAGCAGTTCCGGGACACCAAGTTTCTATCAGCCCCAGCATTTT.

The chain links TRBV29-1 to TRBJ2-1; possibly TRBD2 for D (5 bases). V lost 1 base to trimming and J lost 10 bases, with 17 bases between them. The CDR3 spans 14 residues. Germline assignment: CDR1 SQVTM and CDR2 ANQGSEA. CDR3 nucleotide sequence: TGCAGCGTTGAAGGTCCGCGACTTAGCGCCGAGCAGTTCTTC. Encoded protein: CSVEGPRLSAEQFF.

The gene calls are TRBV5-1 and TRBJ1-1; a weak D match, TRBD1 (6 bases). Germline V gene lookup returns CDR1 SGHRS and CDR2 YFSETQ. The CDR3 consists of 13 residues. Between the trimmed V and J ends, which lost 7 bases and 1 base, there was a span of 11 bases. CDR3 nucleotide sequence: TGCGCCAGCGGGGACACGGCGAACACTGAAGCTTTCTTT. It translates to CASGDTANTEAFF.

The chain combines TRBV2 with TRBJ1-6; D perhaps matches TRBD1 (5 bases). Germline V lookup: CDR1 SNHLY, CDR2 FYNNEI. The CDR3 covers 15 residues. The V gene lost 3 bases and the J gene lost 9 bases, with 15 bases spanning the gap. The CDR3 bases are TGTGCCAGCAGTGAGGGGCAGGCTATCTCTTCACCCCTCCACTTT. It translates to CASSEGQAISSPLHF. The full variable domain, with the rest looked up from reference TRBV2 and TRBJ1-6, is EPEVTQTPSHQVTQMGQEVILRCVPISNHLYFYWYRQILGQKVEFLVSFYNNEISEKSEIFDDQFSVERPDGSNFTLKIRSTKLEDSAMYFCASSEGQAISSPLHFGNGTRLTVT.

V and J are TRBV5-1 and TRBJ1-2; no firm D call. The ends were cut back, 0 bases at V and 4 bases at J, with 10 bases in the middle. Germline V gives CDR1 SGHRS, CDR2 YFSETQ. The CDR3 spans 14 residues. Here the CDR3 reads CASSLGDPGYGYTF. For the CDR3, the DNA is TGCGCCAGCAGCTTGGGAGACCCAGGCTATGGCTACACCTTC.

This clone has more than one count but fewer than ten. The chain uses TRBV6-5 and TRBJ1-2; 7 bases are a match to TRBD1. The V segment lost 5 bases and the J segment 2 bases; nucleotides outside the gene matches: 2. The CDR3 is 13 amino acids. CDR1 is MNHEY and CDR2 is SVGAGI in the germline V gene. The CDR3 region has the DNA TGTGCCAGCAGTCCGGACAGGAACTATGGCTACACCTTC. As protein: CASSPDRNYGYTF.

The chain recombines TRBV25-1 with TRBJ2-5; no clear D. The CDR3 spans 11 residues. The V end was cut by 3 bases, the J end by 8 bases, with 7 bases between. Germline loops: CDR1 MGHDK, CDR2 SYGVNS. The CDR3 region has the DNA TGTGCCAGCAGTGACTCCAGAACCCAGTACTTC. Translation: CASSDSRTQYF.

This clone was counted between two and nine times. The V gene is TRBV5-4, the J gene TRBJ2-2, with unresolved D. The CDR3 spans 14 residues. Germline CDR1 is SGHNT and CDR2 is YYREEE (reference sequence). The V end was cut by 2 bases, the J end by 1 base, with 6 bases between. The CDR3 DNA sequence: TGTGCCAGCAGCTTTGGCAGGAACACCGGGGAGCTGTTTTTT. Amino acid sequence: CASSFGRNTGELFF.

The chain joins TRBV28 to TRBJ1-1, with D possibly being TRBD1 (6 bases). This CDR3 contains 16 residues. CDR1 is MDHEN and CDR2 is SYDVKM in the germline V gene. Trimming cost V 5 bases and J 4 bases, with 20 bases left between them. The CDR3 sequence is CASSPSQGKESTEAFF. The CDR3 region has the DNA TGTGCCAGCAGTCCTTCTCAGGGGAAAGAGAGCACTGAAGCTTTCTTT.

This clone was seen more than once but under ten times. The rearrangement uses TRBV6-5 and TRBJ1-1, with D possibly being TRBD1 (6 bases). This CDR3 contains 15 residues. With 4 bases removed from V and 5 bases from J, the gap between germline ends came to 17 bases. CDR1 and CDR2 from the germline V gene are MNHEY and SVGAGI. CDR3 DNA: TGTGCCAGCAGTTCCTCCGGGACCCAGGGGACTGAAGCTTTCTTT. It specifies CASSSSGTQGTEAFF.

The V call is TRBV5-1, the J call TRBJ2-7, with D perhaps matching TRBD1 (5 bases). Germline assignment: CDR1 SGHRS and CDR2 YFSETQ. V was shortened by 5 bases and J by 7 bases, with 22 bases between the two germline ends. The CDR3 has 15 residues. The CDR3 spells CASRPGKGIGEEQYF. DNA of the CDR3: TGCGCCAGCAGGCCGGGCAAGGGGATAGGGGAAGAGCAGTACTTC.

The genes are TRBV30 and TRBJ2-3; 8 nucleotides agree with TRBD2. The CDR3 is made up of 15 amino acids. Germline CDR1 GTSNPN, CDR2 SVGIG (reference sequence). The V and J ends lost 4 bases and 4 bases, in that order; junction bases with no gene match: 10. Here the CDR3 reads CAWKGRGGMADTQYF. The CDR3 nucleotides read TGTGCCTGGAAAGGACGGGGGGGAATGGCAGATACGCAGTATTTT.

The chain uses TRBV9 and TRBJ2-3; 7 bases line up with TRBD2. Germline V gene sequence: CDR1 SGDLS, CDR2 YYNGEE. This CDR3 is 14 amino acids long. V lost 2 bases and J lost 1; bases outside the gene matches: 1. The CDR3 coding sequence is TGTGCCAGCAGCGTCCGGGGGGGCACAGATACGCAGTATTTT. Residues: CASSVRGGTDTQYF.